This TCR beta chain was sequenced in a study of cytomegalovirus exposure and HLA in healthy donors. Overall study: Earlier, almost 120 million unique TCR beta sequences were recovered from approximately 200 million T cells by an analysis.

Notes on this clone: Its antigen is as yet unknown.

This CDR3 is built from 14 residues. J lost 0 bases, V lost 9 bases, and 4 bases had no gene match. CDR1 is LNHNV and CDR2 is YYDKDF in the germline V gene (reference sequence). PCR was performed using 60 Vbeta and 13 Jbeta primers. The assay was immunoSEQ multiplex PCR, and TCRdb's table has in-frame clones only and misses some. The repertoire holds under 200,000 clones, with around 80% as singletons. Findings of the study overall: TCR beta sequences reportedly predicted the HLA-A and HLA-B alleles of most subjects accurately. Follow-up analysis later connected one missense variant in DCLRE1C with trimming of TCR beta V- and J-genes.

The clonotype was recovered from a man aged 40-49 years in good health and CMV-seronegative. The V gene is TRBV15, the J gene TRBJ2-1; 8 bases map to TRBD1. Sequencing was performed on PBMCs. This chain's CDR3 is CATGDRSSYNEQFF. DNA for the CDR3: TGTGCCACAGGGGACAGGAGCTCCTACAATGAGCAGTTCTTC. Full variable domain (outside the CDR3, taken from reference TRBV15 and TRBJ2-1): DAMVIQNPRYQVTQFGKPVTLSCSQTLNHNVMYWYQQKSSQAPKLLFHYYDKDFNNEADTPDNFQSRRPNTSFCFLDIRSPGLGDTAMYLCATGDRSSYNEQFFGPGTRLTVL.